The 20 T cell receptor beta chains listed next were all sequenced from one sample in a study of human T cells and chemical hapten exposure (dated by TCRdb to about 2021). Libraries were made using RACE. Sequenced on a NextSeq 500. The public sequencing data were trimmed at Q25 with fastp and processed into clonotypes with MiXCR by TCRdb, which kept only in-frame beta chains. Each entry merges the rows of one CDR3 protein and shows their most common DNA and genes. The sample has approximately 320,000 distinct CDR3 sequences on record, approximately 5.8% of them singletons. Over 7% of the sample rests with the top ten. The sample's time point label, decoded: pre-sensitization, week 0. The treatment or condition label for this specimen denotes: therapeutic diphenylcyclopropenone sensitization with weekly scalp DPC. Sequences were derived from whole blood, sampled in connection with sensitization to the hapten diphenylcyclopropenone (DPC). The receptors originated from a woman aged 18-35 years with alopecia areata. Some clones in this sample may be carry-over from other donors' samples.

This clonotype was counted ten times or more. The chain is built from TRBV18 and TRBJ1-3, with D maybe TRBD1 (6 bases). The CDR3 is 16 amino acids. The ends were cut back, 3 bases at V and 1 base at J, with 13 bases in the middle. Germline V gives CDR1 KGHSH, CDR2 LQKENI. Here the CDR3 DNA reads TGTGCCAGCTCACCTCTGGCAGGGGCATCTGGAAACACCATATATTTT. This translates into CASSPLAGASGNTIYF.

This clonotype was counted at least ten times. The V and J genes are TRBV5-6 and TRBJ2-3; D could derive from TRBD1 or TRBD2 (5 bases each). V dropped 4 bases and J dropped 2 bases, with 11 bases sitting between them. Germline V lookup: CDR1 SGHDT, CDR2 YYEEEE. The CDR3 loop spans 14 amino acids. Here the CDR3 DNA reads TGTGCCAGCAGCCGGGACCCGAACACAGATACGCAGTATTTT. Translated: CASSRDPNTDTQYF.

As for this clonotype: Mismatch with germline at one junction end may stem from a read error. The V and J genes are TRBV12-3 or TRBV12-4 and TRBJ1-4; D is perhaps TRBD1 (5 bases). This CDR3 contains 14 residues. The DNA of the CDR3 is TGTGCCAGCAGTCGAGACAGAAGCGATGAAATACTGTTTTTT. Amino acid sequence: CASSRDRSDEILFF.

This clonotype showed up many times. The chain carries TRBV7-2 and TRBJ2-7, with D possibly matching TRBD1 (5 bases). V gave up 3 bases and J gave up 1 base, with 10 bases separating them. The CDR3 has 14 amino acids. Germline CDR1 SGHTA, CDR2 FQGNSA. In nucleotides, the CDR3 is TGTGCCAGCAGCTTCCTAGGGGTTTCCTACGAGCAGTACTTC. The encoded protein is CASSFLGVSYEQYF.

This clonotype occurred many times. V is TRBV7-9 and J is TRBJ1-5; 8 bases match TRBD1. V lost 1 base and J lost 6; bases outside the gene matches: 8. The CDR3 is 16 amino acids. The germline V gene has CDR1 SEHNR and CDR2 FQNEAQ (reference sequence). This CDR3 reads CASSLGLQGAGQPQHF. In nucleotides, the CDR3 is TGTGCCAGCAGCTTAGGTCTGCAGGGGGCGGGTCAGCCCCAGCATTTT.

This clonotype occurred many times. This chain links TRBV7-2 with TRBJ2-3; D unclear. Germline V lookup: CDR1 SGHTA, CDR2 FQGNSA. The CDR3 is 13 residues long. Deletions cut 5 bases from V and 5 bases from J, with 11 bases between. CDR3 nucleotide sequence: TGTGCCAGCAGCCATGAACTTGAAGATACGCAGTATTTT. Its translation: CASSHELEDTQYF. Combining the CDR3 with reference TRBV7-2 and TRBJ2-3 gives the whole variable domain GAGVSQSPSNKVTEKGKDVELRCDPISGHTALYWYRQSLGQGLEFLIYFQGNSAPDKSGLPSDRFSAERTGGSVSTLTIQRTQQEDSAVYLCASSHELEDTQYFGPGTRLTVL.

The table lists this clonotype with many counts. CDR3 sequence reads: CASSPNMRGTQETQYF. The CDR3 DNA follows: TGTGCCAGCAGTCCCAATATGCGGGGCACCCAAGAGACCCAGTACTTC. The chain combines TRBV12-3 or TRBV12-4 with TRBJ2-5, with D maybe TRBD2 (6 bases). The length of the CDR3 is 16 residues. Between the trimmed V and J ends, which lost 5 bases and 1 base, there was a span of 17 bases.

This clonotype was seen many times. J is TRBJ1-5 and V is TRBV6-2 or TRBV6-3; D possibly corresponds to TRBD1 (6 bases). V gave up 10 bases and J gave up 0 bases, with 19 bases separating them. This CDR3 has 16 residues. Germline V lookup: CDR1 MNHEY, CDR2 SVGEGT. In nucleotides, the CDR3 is TGTGCCATCGGACAGACAAGAAGCTATAGCAATCAGCCCCAGCATTTT. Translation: CAIGQTRSYSNQPQHF.

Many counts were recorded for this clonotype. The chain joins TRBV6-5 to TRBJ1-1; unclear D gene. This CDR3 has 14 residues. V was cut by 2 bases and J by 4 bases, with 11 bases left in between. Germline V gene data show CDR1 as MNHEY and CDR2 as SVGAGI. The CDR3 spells CASSYTAGSTEAFF. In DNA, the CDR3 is TGTGCCAGCAGTTACACAGCTGGAAGCACTGAAGCTTTCTTT.

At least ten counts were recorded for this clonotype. The CDR3 region is CGVGSQAYEQYF. Written as DNA, the CDR3 is TGTGGCGTGGGGTCCCAGGCCTACGAGCAGTACTTC. The V gene is TRBV10-3, the J gene TRBJ2-7; D remains unclear. In germline, CDR1 is ENHRY, CDR2 SYGVKD. The CDR3 loop spans 12 amino acids.

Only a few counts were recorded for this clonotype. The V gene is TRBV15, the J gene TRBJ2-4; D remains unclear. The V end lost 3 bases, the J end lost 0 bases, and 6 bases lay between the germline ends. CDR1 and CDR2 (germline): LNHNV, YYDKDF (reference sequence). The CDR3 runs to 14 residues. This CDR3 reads CATSSRIAKNIQYF. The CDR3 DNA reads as TGTGCCACCAGCAGTAGGATAGCCAAAAACATTCAGTACTTC.

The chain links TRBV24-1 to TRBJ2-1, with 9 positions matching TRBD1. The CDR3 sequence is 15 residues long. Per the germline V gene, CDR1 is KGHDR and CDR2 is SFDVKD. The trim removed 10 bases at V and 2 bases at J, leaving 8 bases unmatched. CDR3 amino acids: CATQETGGPYNEQFF. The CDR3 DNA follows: TGTGCCACGCAGGAAACAGGGGGCCCCTACAATGAGCAGTTCTTC.

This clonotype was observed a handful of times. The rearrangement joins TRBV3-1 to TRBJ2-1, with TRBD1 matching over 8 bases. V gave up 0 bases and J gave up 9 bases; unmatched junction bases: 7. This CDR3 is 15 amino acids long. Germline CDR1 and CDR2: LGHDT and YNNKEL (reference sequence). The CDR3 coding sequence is TGTGCCAGCAGCCAAGACAGGGGGCTGGTGGGTGAGCAGTTCTTC. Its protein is CASSQDRGLVGEQFF.

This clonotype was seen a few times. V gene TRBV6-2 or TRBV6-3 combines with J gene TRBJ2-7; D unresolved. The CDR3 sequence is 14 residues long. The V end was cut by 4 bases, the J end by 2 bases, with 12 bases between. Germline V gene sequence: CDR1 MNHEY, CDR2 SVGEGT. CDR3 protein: CASSWSGDPYEQYF. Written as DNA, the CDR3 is TGTGCCAGCAGTTGGTCCGGTGATCCCTACGAGCAGTACTTC.

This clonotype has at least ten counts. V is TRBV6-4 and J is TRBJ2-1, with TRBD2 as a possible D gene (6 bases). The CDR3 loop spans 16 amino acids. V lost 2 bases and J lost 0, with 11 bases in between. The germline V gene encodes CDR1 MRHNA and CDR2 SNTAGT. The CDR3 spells CASSDGAGSSYNEQFF. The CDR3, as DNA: TGTGCCAGCAGTGACGGGGCGGGGAGCTCCTACAATGAGCAGTTCTTC.

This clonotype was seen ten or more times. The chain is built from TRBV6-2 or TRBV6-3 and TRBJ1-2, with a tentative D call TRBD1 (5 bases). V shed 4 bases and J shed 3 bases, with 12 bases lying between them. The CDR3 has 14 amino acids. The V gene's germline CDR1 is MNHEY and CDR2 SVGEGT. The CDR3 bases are TGTGCCAGCAGTTTGGGGGGACTGGACTATGGCTACACCTTC. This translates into CASSLGGLDYGYTF.

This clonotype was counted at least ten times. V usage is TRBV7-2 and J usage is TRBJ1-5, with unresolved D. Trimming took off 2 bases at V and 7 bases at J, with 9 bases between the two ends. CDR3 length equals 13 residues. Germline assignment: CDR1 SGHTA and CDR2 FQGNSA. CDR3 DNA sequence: TGTGCCAGCAGCTTATCCGAAGGACAGCCCCAGCATTTT. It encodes CASSLSEGQPQHF.

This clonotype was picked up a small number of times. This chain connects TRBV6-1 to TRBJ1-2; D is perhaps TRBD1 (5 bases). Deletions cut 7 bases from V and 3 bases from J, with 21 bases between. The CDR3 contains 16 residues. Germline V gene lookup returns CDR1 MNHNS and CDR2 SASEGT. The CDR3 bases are TGTGCCAGCAATACCTTAACCCAGGGTTCTGACTATGGCTACACCTTC. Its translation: CASNTLTQGSDYGYTF.

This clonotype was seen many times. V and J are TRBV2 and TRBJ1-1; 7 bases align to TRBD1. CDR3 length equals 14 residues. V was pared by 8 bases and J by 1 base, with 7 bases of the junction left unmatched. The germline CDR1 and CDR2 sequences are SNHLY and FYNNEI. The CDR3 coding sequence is TGTGCCAGCGGGCCCGGGACAGCGAACACTGAAGCTTTCTTT. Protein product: CASGPGTANTEAFF.

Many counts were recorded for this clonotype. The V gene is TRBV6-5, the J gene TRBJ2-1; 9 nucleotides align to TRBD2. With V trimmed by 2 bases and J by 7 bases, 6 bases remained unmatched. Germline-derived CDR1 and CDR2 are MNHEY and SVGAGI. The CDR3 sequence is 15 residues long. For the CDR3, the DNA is TGTGCCAGCAGTTACGGGTTAGCGGGGGCAAATGAGCAGTTCTTC. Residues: CASSYGLAGANEQFF.